The sample holds a few counts of the clone carrying this TCR beta chain. V was cut by 6 bases and J by 3 bases, with 13 bases left in between. The CDR3 has 14 amino acids. The germline CDR1 and CDR2 sequences are MDHEN and SYDVKM. TCRdb called the 5' RACE reads again in MiXCR, with one record for every CDR3 protein. The sample contains tens of thousands of distinct CDR3 sequences, less than 15% of which appear only once. The data stem from a study of T-cell memory formation after mild COVID-19. Sequencing was carried out using PBMCs or a T cell subset sorted from them (not recorded which). This clonotype originated in a man younger than 30 who had mild COVID-19 (a few samples of this study predate the infection). Cell type and time point are not known. The chain recombines TRBV28 with TRBJ2-3; the D is unclear. The CDR3 spells CASRPTLGTDTQYF. CDR3 DNA: TGTGCCAGCAGACCTACTCTAGGGACAGATACGCAGTATTTT.